The T cell receptor beta chain described here comes from a study of early T cells in non-severe SARS-CoV-2 infection (dated by TCRdb to the early 2020s). Regarding the study in general: TCR sequencing used bulk RNA from unsorted whole blood, so alpha and beta chains could not be paired. The investigation overall reported the following: Matching against VDJdb was skewed toward anti-spike CD8 responses, likely underestimated virus-specific expansions, and missed private and CD4 specificities.

This clonotype was observed at least ten times. Its target antigen remains unknown. Qualities for individual bases were not recorded, and no much larger clone is one base off. Set within a cohort of healthcare workers in London, UK, this nested case-control study involved weekly PCR testing of nasopharyngeal swabs along with blood sampling. Healthcare workers were recruited during the week of the UK lockdown, between 23 and 31 March 2020, and followed weekly for up to about 15 weeks. The library relied on 5' RACE. These reads were obtained on a NextSeq 500. Unique molecular identifiers were attached to individual cDNA molecules in the TCR library protocol so that sequencing error and PCR bias could be corrected. TCR alpha and beta chains were both sequenced, and the abundances of alpha and beta sequences in each sample were closely correlated with each other. The study's own analysis went as follows. Decombinator V4 was used to annotate the V gene, J gene and CDR3 of the TCR sequences. TCRs were defined as expanded if a significant change between any two time points was detected under a Poisson model with p below 0.0001. Abundances of TCRs were expressed as counts per million after normalisation to the total number of TCRs sequenced in each sample. TRAV1-2 paired with TRAJ12, TRAJ20 or TRAJ33 defined MAIT TCRs, while TRAV10 paired with TRAJ18 defined iNKT TCRs. VDJdb, accessed 1 November 2021, was searched for CMV, EBV and SARS-CoV-2 annotated TCRs, with TCRs annotated for multiple antigens excluded. Starting from the raw public reads, TCRdb applied fastp trimming at Q25, assembled clones with MiXCR and retained in-frame beta chains. Identical CDR3 protein sequences are pooled into one entry, listed with their most common genes and DNA. The V and J calls and clone size are TCRdb's, not the authors'. In this sample the table shows roughly 70,000 distinct CDR3 sequences, around 21% of which occur a single time. The ten largest account for 16% of the sample.

CDR3 length: 17 amino acids, cysteine to phenylalanine. The only DNA kept is the CDR3, 51 bases in frame from the first base. Trimming removed 1 base from V and 0 bases from J, leaving 13 bases between the germline ends. CDR1 and CDR2 are read off the germline V gene (reference sequence) as SEHNR and FQNEAQ. The source material was whole blood, sampled at baseline. Recombination joined TRBV7-9 with TRBJ2-1, and TRBD2 may be the D gene, going by 6 matching bases. The sequence derives from an adult who was a healthcare worker with PCR-confirmed SARS-CoV-2 infection or an uninfected control (not recorded which). The sequenced DNA is TGTGCCAGCAGCTTAGGTACCGGGGGAGGCTCCTACAATGAGCAGTTCTTC. This encodes CASSLGTGGGSYNEQFF.